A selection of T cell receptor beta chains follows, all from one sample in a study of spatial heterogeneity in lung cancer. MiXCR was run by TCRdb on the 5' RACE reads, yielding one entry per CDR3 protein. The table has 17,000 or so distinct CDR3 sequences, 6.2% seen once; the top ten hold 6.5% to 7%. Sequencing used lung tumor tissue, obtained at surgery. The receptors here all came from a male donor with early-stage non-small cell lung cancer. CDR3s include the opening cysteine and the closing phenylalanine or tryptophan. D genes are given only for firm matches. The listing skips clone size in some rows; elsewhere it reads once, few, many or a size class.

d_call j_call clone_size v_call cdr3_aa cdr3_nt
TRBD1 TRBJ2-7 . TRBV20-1 CSASNPLTGFDEQYF TGCAGTGCTAGCAATCCCCTGACAGGGTTCGACGAGCAGTACTTC
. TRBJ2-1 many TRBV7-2 CASSFRGGRDEQFF TGTGCCAGCAGCTTCCGAGGAGGCCGCGATGAGCAGTTCTTC
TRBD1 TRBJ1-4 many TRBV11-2 CASSTRQGMNEKLFF TGTGCCAGCAGCACCCGACAGGGGATGAATGAAAAACTGTTTTTT
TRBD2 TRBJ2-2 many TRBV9 CASSPRSSGRRGTGELFF TGTGCCAGCAGCCCAAGATCTAGCGGGAGAAGAGGGACCGGGGAGCTGTTTTTT
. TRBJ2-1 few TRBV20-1 CSATRAARGEQFF TGCAGTGCCACCCGGGCAGCGCGTGGTGAGCAGTTCTTC
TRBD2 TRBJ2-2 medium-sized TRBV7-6 CASSLGQRGAGELFF TGTGCCAGCAGCTTAGGACAGCGGGGGGCCGGGGAGCTGTTTTTT
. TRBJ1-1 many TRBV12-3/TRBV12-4 CASSLTSNTEAFF TGTGCCAGCAGCCTTACATCGAACACTGAAGCTTTCTTT
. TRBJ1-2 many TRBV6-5 CASSFTGSYGYTF TGTGCCAGCAGTTTTACAGGTTCCTATGGCTACACCTTC
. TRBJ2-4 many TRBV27 CASSPGALQVQYF TGTGCCAGCAGTCCGGGGGCCCTTCAGGTTCAGTACTTC
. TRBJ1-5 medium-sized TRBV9 CASSVSPWQPQHF TGTGCCAGCAGCGTATCCCCATGGCAGCCCCAGCATTTT
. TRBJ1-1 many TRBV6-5 CASSYGGLGTEAFF TGTGCCAGCAGTTACGGGGGCCTGGGCACTGAAGCTTTCTTT
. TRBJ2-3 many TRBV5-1 CASSLLQGEGTDTQYF TGCGCCAGCAGCTTGTTACAGGGTGAGGGCACAGATACGCAGTATTTT
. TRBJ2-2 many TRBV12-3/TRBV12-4 CASSRLTTGELFF TGTGCCAGCAGCCGTCTTACGACCGGGGAGCTGTTTTTT
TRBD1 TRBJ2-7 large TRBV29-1 CSFLAGQGFEQYF TGCAGCTTCCTCGCGGGACAGGGCTTCGAGCAGTACTTC
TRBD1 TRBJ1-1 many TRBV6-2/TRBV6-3 CASSMGQTYTEAFF TGTGCCAGCAGTATGGGACAGACCTACACTGAAGCTTTCTTT
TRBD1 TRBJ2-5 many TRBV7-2 CASSPDRGRKTQYF TGTGCCAGCAGCCCAGACAGGGGTCGGAAGACCCAGTACTTC
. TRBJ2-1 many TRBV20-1 CSARGPAPTNEQFF TGCAGTGCTAGGGGTCCCGCACCTACCAATGAGCAGTTCTTC
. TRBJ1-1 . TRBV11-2 CASSSRSDTEAFF TGTGCCAGCTCATCGAGAAGCGACACTGAAGCTTTCTTT
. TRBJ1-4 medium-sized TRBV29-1 CSVVGGEFNEKLFF TGCAGCGTTGTCGGCGGAGAGTTTAATGAAAAACTGTTTTTT
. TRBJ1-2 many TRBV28 CASSFTNYGYTF TGTGCCAGCAGTTTTACTAACTATGGCTACACCTTC
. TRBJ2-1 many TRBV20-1 CSAAGPSYNEQFF TGCAGTGCTGCTGGGCCCTCCTACAATGAGCAGTTCTTC
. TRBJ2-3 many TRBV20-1 CSASRRRWGPTDTQYF TGCAGTGCTAGCCGCCGCCGTTGGGGCCCCACAGATACGCAGTATTTT
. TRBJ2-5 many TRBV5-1 CASSRDSSQETQYF TGCGCCAGCAGCCGCGACAGCAGCCAAGAGACCCAGTACTTC
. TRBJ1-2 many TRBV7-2 CASSLVGPYTF TGTGCCAGCAGCTTAGTAGGTCCCTACACCTTC
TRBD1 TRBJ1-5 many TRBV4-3 CASSQDRDRTKPQHF TGCGCCAGCAGCCAAGATCGGGACAGGACCAAGCCCCAGCATTTT
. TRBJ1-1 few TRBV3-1 CASSPSLGNTEAFF TGTGCCAGCAGCCCTTCACTGGGGAACACTGAAGCTTTCTTT
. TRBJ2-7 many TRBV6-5 CASSRHANYEQYF TGTGCCAGCAGTCGACATGCAAACTACGAGCAGTACTTC
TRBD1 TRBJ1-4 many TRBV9 CASSVGQTNEKLFF TGTGCCAGCAGCGTGGGACAGACTAATGAAAAACTGTTTTTT
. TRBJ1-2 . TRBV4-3 CASSPTVQGPGYTF TGCGCCAGCAGCCCGACGGTACAGGGACCTGGCTACACCTTC
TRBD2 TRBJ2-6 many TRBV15 CATSRASGKLFTGANVLTF TGTGCCACCAGCAGAGCCAGCGGGAAGCTCTTTACTGGGGCCAACGTCCTGACTTTC
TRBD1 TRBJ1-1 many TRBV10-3 CAISGGGQGSEAFF TGTGCCATCAGTGGTGGGGGACAGGGATCTGAAGCTTTCTTT
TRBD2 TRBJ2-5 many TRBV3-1 CASSQDLRRGTSVETQYF TGTGCCAGCAGCCAAGACTTAAGGAGGGGGACTAGCGTAGAGACCCAGTACTTC
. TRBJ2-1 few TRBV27 CASSLGPRGRVEQFF TGTGCCAGCAGTTTGGGCCCCCGTGGGCGGGTTGAGCAGTTCTTC
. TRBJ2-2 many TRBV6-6 CASSQAVNTGELFF TGTGCCAGCAGTCAAGCGGTGAACACCGGGGAGCTGTTTTTT
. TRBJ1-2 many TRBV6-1 CASSRRGTYGYTF TGTGCCAGCAGTCGCCGGGGGACTTATGGCTACACCTTC
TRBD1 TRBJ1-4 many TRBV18 CATTGTGAEKLFF TGTGCCACCACAGGGACAGGGGCTGAAAAACTGTTTTTT
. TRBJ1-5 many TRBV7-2 CASSLATGSHQPQHF TGTGCCAGCAGCTTAGCGACGGGCTCCCATCAGCCCCAGCATTTT
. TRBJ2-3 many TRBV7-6 CASSADNTKGDTQYF TGTGCCAGCAGCGCCGATAATACAAAAGGGGATACGCAGTATTTT
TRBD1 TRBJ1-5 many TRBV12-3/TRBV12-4 CASSRPGQGNNQPQHF TGTGCCAGCAGTAGGCCGGGACAGGGTAATAATCAGCCCCAGCATTTT
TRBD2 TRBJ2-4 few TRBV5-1 CASSLAGTSGPQRAQYF TGCGCCAGCAGCTTGGCCGGGACTAGCGGGCCCCAGAGGGCACAGTACTTC
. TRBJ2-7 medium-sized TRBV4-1 CASSQETRVPYEQYF TGCGCCAGCAGCCAAGAAACAAGGGTCCCCTACGAGCAGTACTTC
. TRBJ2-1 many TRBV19 CASSREGVTSYNEQFF TGTGCCAGTAGTAGGGAGGGGGTTACCTCCTACAATGAGCAGTTCTTC
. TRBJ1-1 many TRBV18 CASSPNRMNTEAFF TGTGCCAGCTCACCAAATAGGATGAACACTGAAGCTTTCTTT
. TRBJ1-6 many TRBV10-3 CAISRLGTENNSPLHF TGTGCCATCAGCCGTCTCGGGACGGAGAATAATTCACCCCTCCACTTT
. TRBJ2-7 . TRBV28 CASSLFSASLYF TGTGCCAGCAGTTTATTTTCAGCTAGCCTGTACTTC
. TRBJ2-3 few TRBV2 CASLDSSTDTQYF TGTGCCAGTCTGGACAGCAGCACAGATACGCAGTATTTT
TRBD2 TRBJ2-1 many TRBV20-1 CSASVSGSEYNEQFF TGCAGTGCTAGCGTCAGCGGGAGCGAGTACAATGAGCAGTTCTTC
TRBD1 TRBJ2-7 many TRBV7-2 CASSFTWDSAEQYF TGTGCCAGCAGCTTCACCTGGGACAGCGCCGAGCAGTACTTC
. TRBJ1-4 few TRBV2 CASLRDLNEKLFF TGTGCCAGCCTCAGGGACCTTAATGAAAAACTGTTTTTT
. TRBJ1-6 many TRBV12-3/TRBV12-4 CASSLGPSYNSPLHF TGTGCCAGCAGTTTGGGTCCGAGCTATAATTCACCCCTCCACTTT
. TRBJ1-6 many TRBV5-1 CASSLEWGNSPLHF TGCGCCAGCAGCTTGGAATGGGGAAATTCACCCCTCCACTTT
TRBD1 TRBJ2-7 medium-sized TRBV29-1 CSAGQGFSYEQYF TGCAGCGCGGGACAGGGATTCTCCTACGAGCAGTACTTC
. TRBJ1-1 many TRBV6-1 CASEESGEPNTEAFF TGTGCCAGCGAAGAAAGCGGGGAGCCCAACACTGAAGCTTTCTTT
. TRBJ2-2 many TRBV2 CASQSRVGTGELFF TGTGCCAGCCAGAGCAGGGTTGGCACCGGGGAGCTGTTTTTT
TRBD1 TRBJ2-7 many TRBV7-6 CASSLPRTGVSYEQYF TGTGCCAGCAGCTTACCCAGGACAGGGGTCTCCTACGAGCAGTACTTC
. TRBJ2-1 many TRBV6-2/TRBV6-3 CASSSPGTQGREQFF TGTGCCAGCAGTTCCCCCGGGACCCAAGGAAGGGAGCAGTTCTTC
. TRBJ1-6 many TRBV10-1 CASAGTDNSPLHF TGCGCCAGCGCCGGGACGGATAATTCACCCCTCCACTTT
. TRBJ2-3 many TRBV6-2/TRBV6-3 CASSSNPVWDTQYF TGTGCCAGCAGTTCGAACCCGGTGTGGGATACGCAGTATTTT
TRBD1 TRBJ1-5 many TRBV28 CASRVQTGIAGQPQHF TGTGCCAGCAGAGTCCAGACAGGGATTGCCGGTCAGCCCCAGCATTTT
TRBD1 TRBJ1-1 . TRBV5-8 CASSSQGASTEAFF TGTGCCAGCAGCTCACAGGGGGCGAGCACTGAAGCTTTCTTT